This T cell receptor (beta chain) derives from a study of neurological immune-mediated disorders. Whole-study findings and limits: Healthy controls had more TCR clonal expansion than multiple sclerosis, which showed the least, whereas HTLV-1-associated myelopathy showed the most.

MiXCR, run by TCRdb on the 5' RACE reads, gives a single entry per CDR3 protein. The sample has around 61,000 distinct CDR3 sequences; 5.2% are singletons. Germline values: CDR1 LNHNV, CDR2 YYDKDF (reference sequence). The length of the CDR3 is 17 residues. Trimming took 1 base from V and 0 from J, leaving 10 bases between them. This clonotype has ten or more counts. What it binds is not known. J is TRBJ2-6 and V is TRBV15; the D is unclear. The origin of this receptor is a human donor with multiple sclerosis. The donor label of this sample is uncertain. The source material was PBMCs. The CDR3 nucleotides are TGTGCCACCAGCAGAGTGAGAGCCAGCTCTGGGGCCAACGTCCTGACTTTC. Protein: CATSRVRASSGANVLTF.